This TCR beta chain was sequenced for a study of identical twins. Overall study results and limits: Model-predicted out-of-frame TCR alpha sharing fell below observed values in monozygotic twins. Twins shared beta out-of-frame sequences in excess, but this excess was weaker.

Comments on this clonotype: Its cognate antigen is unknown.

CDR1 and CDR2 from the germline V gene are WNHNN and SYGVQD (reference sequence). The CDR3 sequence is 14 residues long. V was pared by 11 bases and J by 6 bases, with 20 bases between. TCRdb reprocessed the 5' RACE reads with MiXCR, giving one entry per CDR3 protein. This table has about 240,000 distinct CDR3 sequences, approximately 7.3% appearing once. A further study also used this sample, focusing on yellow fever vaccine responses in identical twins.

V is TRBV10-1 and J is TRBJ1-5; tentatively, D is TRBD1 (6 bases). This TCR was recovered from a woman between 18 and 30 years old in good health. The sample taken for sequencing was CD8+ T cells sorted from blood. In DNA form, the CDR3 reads TGCGCCCAGCAAGGCAGGGGCTTAGGTCAGCCCCAGCATTTT. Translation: CAQQGRGLGQPQHF.